Shown below are 28 T cell receptor beta chains from a single sample sequenced in a study of Graves' ophthalmopathy and Graves' hyperthyroidism. Amplification of the TCR beta CDR3 regions used RNA transcripts (as template). First-round RT-PCR relied on HTBI primers, and a second-round multiplex PCR came next. A single record per CDR3 protein comes from TCRdb applying MiXCR to the multiplex PCR reads. The sample yields about 390,000 distinct CDR3 sequences, about 17% seen once. The specimen sequenced was peripheral blood. These receptors all come from an adult woman with stable Graves' hyperthyroidism.

The sample holds many counts of this clonotype. This sequence joins TRBV5-1 and TRBJ2-7, with D possibly TRBD2 on 5 matching bases. Trimming cost V 1 base and J 6 bases, with 11 bases left between them. The germline CDR1 and CDR2 sequences are SGHRS and YFSETQ. The CDR3 totals 13 residues. The CDR3 sequence: CASSLMLAGEQYF. The CDR3 coding sequence is TGCGCCAGCAGCTTGATGCTAGCTGGCGAGCAGTACTTC. The full variable domain, in which reference TRBV5-1 and TRBJ2-7 provide the parts outside the CDR3, is KAGVTQTPRYLIKTRGQQVTLSCSPISGHRSVSWYQQTPGQGLQFLFEYFSETQRNKGNFPGRFSGRQFSNSRSEMNVSTLELGDSALYLCASSLMLAGEQYFGPGTRLTVT.

The chain couples TRBV12-5 to TRBJ1-1; D call uncertain. Trimming pared 3 bases from V and 1 base from J, leaving 6 bases between. CDR1 is LGHNT and CDR2 is FRNRAP in the germline V gene. This CDR3 is built from 13 residues. The CDR3 sequence is CASGLKENTEAFF. CDR3 in DNA: TGTGCTAGTGGTTTAAAAGAGAACACTGAAGCTTTCTTT.

There are many counts of this clonotype. This may be a read error: a much more frequent sequence differs by one nucleotide. This chain connects TRBV12-3 or TRBV12-4 to TRBJ2-5; TRBD1 matches 7 bases. V lost 8 bases and J lost 12; bases outside the gene matches: 9. The CDR3 is 11 amino acids. The CDR3 region is CASGPDRAKYF. In DNA form, the CDR3 reads TGTGCCAGCGGTCCCGACAGGGCGAAGTACTTC.

The genes are TRBV6-1 and TRBJ1-1, with 7 positions matching TRBD1. The CDR3 consists of 13 residues. Germline V gene sequence: CDR1 MNHNS, CDR2 SASEGT. Trimming removed 6 bases from V and 8 bases from J; junction bases left unmatched: 9. The CDR3 nucleotides read TGTGCCAGCAGCTGGGACAGCCTGAACGAAGCTTTCTTT. This encodes CASSWDSLNEAFF.

In this sample, this clonotype turned up many times. The chain links TRBV6-2 or TRBV6-3 to TRBJ2-7; 11 bases align to TRBD1. CDR1 and CDR2 (germline): MNHEY, SVGEGT. The CDR3 sequence is 16 residues long. The V and J ends lost 7 bases and 1 base, in that order; junction bases with no gene match: 9. The CDR3 DNA reads as TGTGCCAGCACCGTAACCGGGACAGGGGGTTCCTACGAGCAGTACTTC. Translating gives CASTVTGTGGSYEQYF.

This clonotype has only a few counts. Because the CDR3 is missing its conserved closing phenylalanine or tryptophan, this is likely a read error. The gene calls are TRBV5-4 and TRBJ1-2; D unresolved. The CDR3 runs to 13 residues. Germline V gene data show CDR1 as SGHNT and CDR2 as YYREEE (reference sequence). V was shortened by 0 bases and J by 4 bases, with 7 bases between the two germline ends. DNA of the CDR3: TGTGCCAGCAGCTTGGGGACGGCCTATGGCTACACCCTC. The encoded protein is CASSLGTAYGYTL.

This clonotype occurred many times. V and J are TRBV2 and TRBJ1-5, with a possible D match to TRBD1 (5 bases). Germline V gives CDR1 SNHLY, CDR2 FYNNEI. The CDR3 spans 17 residues. Trimming removed 6 bases at V and 2 bases at J, with 20 bases between. CDR3 sequence (DNA): TGTGCCAGCAGCCAACCCCAGGGTATGGTGGGCAATCAGCCCCAGCATTTT. This gives the protein CASSQPQGMVGNQPQHF.

In its sample, this clonotype was seen many times. The chain has TRBV7-2 and TRBJ2-6; D is uncertain. Trimming removed 4 bases from V and 0 bases from J, with 7 bases in between. Germline CDR1 SGHTA, CDR2 FQGNSA. The CDR3 is made up of 15 amino acids. CDR3: CASSSSFSGANVLTF. The CDR3 region has the DNA TGTGCCAGCAGCTCCTCGTTCTCTGGGGCCAACGTCCTGACTTTC.

The rearrangement links TRBV6-1 to TRBJ2-5; 16 bases align to TRBD2. The CDR3 loop spans 18 amino acids. Germline V CDR1 and CDR2: MNHNS, SASEGT. After removal of 5 bases from V and 4 bases from J, the junction contained 10 bases not matched to a gene. CDR3 nucleotide sequence: TGTGCCAGCAGTCGCCCGGGACTAGCGGGAGGGCCCCCAGAGACCCAGTACTTC. Translation: CASSRPGLAGGPPETQYF.

This clonotype appeared many times. The chain has TRBV7-2 and TRBJ2-7, with 7 bases aligning to TRBD1. The CDR3 is 15 residues long. Losses at the gene ends were 5 bases for V and 7 bases for J; bases not matched to a gene: 14. Germline V gives CDR1 SGHTA, CDR2 FQGNSA. CDR3 sequence: CASSPRTGVLREQYF. The DNA for the CDR3 is TGTGCCAGCAGCCCCCGGACAGGCGTCCTCAGGGAGCAGTACTTC. Supplemented by reference TRBV7-2 and TRBJ2-7, the full variable domain reads GAGVSQSPSNKVTEKGKDVELRCDPISGHTALYWYRQSLGQGLEFLIYFQGNSAPDKSGLPSDRFSAERTGGSVSTLTIQRTQQEDSAVYLCASSPRTGVLREQYFGPGTRLTVT.

Ten or more counts support this clonotype. The chain joins TRBV11-2 to TRBJ2-4; either TRBD1 or TRBD2 may supply D (7 bases each). The V end lost 10 bases, the J end lost 6 bases, and 16 bases lay between the germline ends. Per the germline V gene, CDR1 is SGHAT and CDR2 is FQNNGV. The CDR3 has 13 residues. The CDR3 reads CATGEGARNIQYF. CDR3 coding DNA: TGTGCCACAGGGGAGGGGGCGCGAAACATTCAGTACTTC.

This clonotype appeared many times. This sequence joins TRBV28 and TRBJ1-6; D not resolved. CDR3 length: 15 amino acids. Trimming left V 6 bases short and J 9 bases short, with 18 bases between. In germline, CDR1 is MDHEN, CDR2 SYDVKM. This CDR3 is CASSNKRITPSPLHF. The CDR3 DNA reads as TGTGCCAGCAGCAATAAGCGGATAACACCTTCACCCCTCCACTTT.

This clonotype was recorded many times. The chain couples TRBV4-1 to TRBJ2-5, with D possibly being TRBD1 (6 bases). Trimming removed 2 bases from V and 7 bases from J, with 14 bases in between. Germline CDR1 reads MGHRA; CDR2 reads YSYEKL. The CDR3 extends over 14 amino acids. The CDR3 nucleotides are TGCGCCAGCAGCCAAACTGGACAGCCAAGGACCCAGTACTTC. Its translation is CASSQTGQPRTQYF.

At least ten counts were recorded for this clonotype. The rearrangement links TRBV10-3 to TRBJ2-5; possible D gene TRBD2, 5 bases. CDR1 and CDR2 from the germline V gene are ENHRY and SYGVKD. V dropped 2 bases and J dropped 7 bases, with 14 bases sitting between them. The CDR3 extends over 14 amino acids. The CDR3 here is CAISEPGISWTQYF. DNA for the CDR3: TGTGCCATCAGTGAGCCGGGGATCTCGTGGACCCAGTACTTC.

In this sample, this clonotype turned up many times. V gene TRBV27 combines with J gene TRBJ2-7; 15 positions match TRBD2. The germline V gene encodes CDR1 MNHEY and CDR2 SMNVEV (reference sequence). CDR3 length: 15 residues. V shed 5 bases, J shed 8 bases, and the junction held 7 bases outside the gene matches. This CDR3 reads CASSPRTSGRVQQYF. In nucleotides, the CDR3 is TGTGCCAGCAGTCCCAGGACTAGCGGGAGGGTGCAGCAGTACTTC.

At least ten counts were recorded for this clonotype. This sequence joins TRBV6-5 and TRBJ2-5; 7 nucleotides align to TRBD1. There are 14 residues in the CDR3. Germline loops: CDR1 MNHEY, CDR2 SVGAGI. Trimming took 0 bases from V and 2 from J; bases not matched to a gene: 0. CDR3 sequence: CASSYSGQQETQYF. DNA for the CDR3: TGTGCCAGCAGTTACTCGGGACAGCAAGAGACCCAGTACTTC.

This clonotype was seen ten or more times. This chain connects TRBV28 to TRBJ2-5; D unclear. Germline lookup yields CDR1 MDHEN and CDR2 SYDVKM. This CDR3 is 14 amino acids long. The germline V and J ends were trimmed by 3 bases and 0 bases, with 8 bases remaining between them. The CDR3, as DNA: TGTGCCAGCAGTTTTGAACGGCACCAAGAGACCCAGTACTTC. Protein sequence: CASSFERHQETQYF. The complete variable domain, with remaining parts taken from reference TRBV28 and TRBJ2-5, reads DVKVTQSSRYLVKRTGEKVFLECVQDMDHENMFWYRQDPGLGLRLIYFSYDVKMKEKGDIPEGYSVSREKKERFSLILESASTNQTSMYLCASSFERHQETQYFGPGTRLLVL.

This clonotype came up once. This may arise from a read error, as a much more abundant clone is one base away. The CDR3 loop is CSSSQKDRNTEAFF. CDR3 coding DNA: TGTTCCAGCAGCCAGAAAGACAGGAACACTGAAGCTTTCTTT. The chain carries TRBV4-2 and TRBJ1-1; a possible D gene is TRBD1 (5 bases). The germline V gene encodes CDR1 LGHNA and CDR2 YNFKEQ. This CDR3 has 14 amino acids.

This clonotype was found many times. This rearrangement joins TRBV5-1 to TRBJ2-7, with 10 bases fitting TRBD2. This CDR3 has 18 residues. The V and J ends lost 4 bases and 3 bases, in that order; junction bases with no gene match: 16. CDR1 and CDR2 (germline): SGHRS, YFSETQ. CDR3 residues: CASSRNIVSGTSDYEQYF. CDR3 sequence (DNA): TGCGCCAGCAGCCGCAACATAGTTTCCGGGACTAGCGACTACGAGCAGTACTTC.

This clonotype was detected many times. The chain combines TRBV7-3 with TRBJ1-1, with D unresolved. Germline V gene sequence: CDR1 SGHTA, CDR2 FQGTGA. The CDR3 is 13 residues long. V was clipped by 3 bases and J by 5 bases, with 10 bases between them. The CDR3 sequence is CASSFRKGTEAFF. CDR3 sequence (DNA): TGTGCCAGCAGCTTTAGGAAGGGAACTGAAGCTTTCTTT.

This clonotype was seen at least ten times. V gene TRBV7-9 combines with J gene TRBJ2-5; no definite D call. Trimming stripped 5 bases from V and 0 bases from J, with 13 bases between. This CDR3 spans 15 amino acids. The germline gives CDR1 SEHNR, CDR2 FQNEAQ (reference sequence). This chain's CDR3 is CASSALDWYQETQYF. The DNA for the CDR3 is TGTGCCAGCAGCGCACTCGACTGGTACCAAGAGACCCAGTACTTC.

This clonotype was counted between two and nine times. The conserved phenylalanine or tryptophan normally closing the CDR3 is absent here, so this likely arose from a read error. The DNA is omitted, as the CDR3 cannot be located on it reliably, and the CDR3 follows TCRdb's listing. This sequence joins TRBV15 and TRBJ2-5. The CDR3 is 8 amino acids long, termini counted. CDR1 and CDR2 from the germline V gene are LNHNV and YYDKDF (reference sequence). CDR3 residues: CATIPSRI.

This clonotype has a count of ten or more. This chain joins TRBV11-2 and TRBJ2-7; D perhaps matches TRBD1 (6 bases). Looked up from germline, CDR1 is SGHAT and CDR2 is FQNNGV. CDR3 length: 17 residues. The V end was cut by 4 bases, the J end by 0 bases, with 19 bases between. CDR3 sequence (DNA): TGTGCCAGCAGCTATGGGGCAACCGGGACAACCTCCTACGAGCAGTACTTC. Translating it yields CASSYGATGTTSYEQYF.

CDR3 DNA sequence: TGTGCCAGTAGGGGCCGGGGGGATGCGAGCAATCAGCCCCAGCATTTT. This translates into CASRGRGDASNQPQHF. The V gene is TRBV19, the J gene TRBJ1-5, with D possibly TRBD1 on 5 matching bases. There are 16 residues in the CDR3. Germline V lookup: CDR1 LNHDA, CDR2 SQIVND (reference sequence). V dropped 6 bases and J dropped 1 base, with 16 bases sitting between them.

This clonotype has a count of ten or more. The V gene is TRBV6-5, the J gene TRBJ1-5; no clear D gene. Germline V gives CDR1 MNHEY, CDR2 SVGAGI. V was clipped by 6 bases and J by 0 bases, with 15 bases between them. This CDR3 is 16 amino acids long. CDR3: CASSHGDRYSNQPQHF. The CDR3 bases are TGTGCCAGCAGCCACGGAGACCGGTATAGCAATCAGCCCCAGCATTTT.

The chain has TRBV29-1 and TRBJ2-6, with TRBD1 identical over 12 bases. The CDR3 is 16 residues long. V lost 7 bases and J lost 2; bases outside the gene matches: 6. In germline, CDR1 is SQVTM, CDR2 ANQGSEA. The CDR3 nucleotides read TGCAGCGCATCCCGGGACAGGGGGCCTGGGGCCAACGTCCTGACTTTC. This gives the protein CSASRDRGPGANVLTF.

A few counts support this clonotype. The gene calls are TRBV18 and TRBJ2-5; the match to TRBD2 covers 14 bases. V dropped 4 bases and J dropped 2; count of bases not matched to a gene: 3. CDR3 length: 16 residues. Germline V gene sequence: CDR1 KGHSH, CDR2 LQKENI. The CDR3 reads CASSLGTSGSQETQYF. The CDR3 region has the DNA TGTGCCAGCTCACTAGGGACTAGCGGGAGTCAAGAGACCCAGTACTTC.

This clonotype was detected many times. The rearrangement uses TRBV29-1 and TRBJ2-5; 7 positions match TRBD1. V was clipped by 7 bases and J by 2 bases; unmatched bases: 4. The CDR3 loop spans 12 amino acids. The V gene's germline CDR1 is SQVTM and CDR2 ANQGSEA. The CDR3 DNA reads TGCAGCGCGGGGACAGAACAAGAGACCCAGTACTTC. Its protein product is CSAGTEQETQYF. The full variable domain, rest sourced from reference TRBV29-1 and TRBJ2-5, is SAVISQKPSRDICQRGTSLTIQCQVDSQVTMMFWYRQQPGQSLTLIATANQGSEATYESGFVIDKFPISRPNLTFSTLTVSNMSPEDSSIYLCSAGTEQETQYFGPGTRLLVL.